This T cell receptor beta chain was identified during a study of T cell responses to AZD1222 COVID-19 vaccine (dated by TCRdb to about 2021). Some background on the complete study: AZD1222 recipients with second doses at about 4 weeks or about 12 weeks were pooled, because spike-specific TCR depth and breadth did not differ between schedules. TCR sequencing covered more than 230 trial participants: roughly 200 given two doses of AZD1222 and about 26 given two doses of MenACWY control vaccine. Trial participants were enrolled by age into 18-55, 56-69 and 70-plus year subgroups, with roughly 160, 29 and 62 TCR-sequenced participants respectively. Broader findings and caveats from the paper: Only five or six AZD1222 recipients were SARS-CoV-2 seropositive at baseline, limiting conclusions about previously exposed vaccinees. Spike-specific TCR breadth and depth rose significantly after two AZD1222 doses compared with day 0 and with MenACWY recipients. No day 14 peak-response samples were available, so repertoires were characterized only after the peak T cell response. Epitopes outside the regions mutated in the B.1.351 and B.1.1.7 variants were reportedly recognized by nearly half of the unique spike-specific TCRs. The vaccine-associated CD4 TCRs covered the entire spike protein, and the dominant responses fell in regions 160-218 and 743-854. The 56-69-year group was small, and its depth increase did not reach significance, likely because of low power. Most participants were white British and females outnumbered males, and the authors suggested that clonal diversity may have been underestimated.

Worth noting for this clone: What antigen it recognizes has not been identified. Per-base quality was not reported, and no clone a single base away is much larger than it.

The CDR3 runs 17 amino acids, cysteine and phenylalanine included. The DNA shown is the 51-base CDR3, in frame from base 1. Clipping removes 3 bases from V and 4 bases from J, with 12 as the unmatched junction base count. The germline V gene encodes CDR1 KGHSH and CDR2 LQKENI. Read against the paper, the sample's time point label means: baseline before first vaccination. Vaccinee samples came from UK trials COV001 and COV002, including a single-blind randomized controlled phase 2/3 trial of AZD1222 (ChAdOx1 nCoV-19) in healthy adults. Trial participant PBMC samples were collected at day 0 and day 28 after the second dose for TCRbeta chain sequencing. The CDR3 regions of human TCRbeta chains were subjected to immunosequencing. As for how the authors treated the data: Repertoire TCRs were checked for matches against a reference library of SARS-CoV-2-specific TCRs that had been generated using the MIRA antigen-specificity platform. Breadth was defined as the fraction of unique TCRs that were SARS-CoV-2-associated. Depth was defined as the fraction of total T cells that were SARS-CoV-2-associated. Using the MIRA data, each spike-specific TCR was assigned both to the spike region to which the TCR was reactive and to a CD4 or CD8 class. Log10-transformed breadth and depth values were compared by one-way ANOVA with Sidak's multiple comparisons tests. TCRdb's version of the immuneACCESS table is confined to in-frame rearrangements and falls short of the full clone set. An unresolved V gene accounts for under half of the shortfall where checked; the remainder is of unknown origin. V, J and clone size were drawn from that table, and D and trimming were deduced from the DNA. Present in this sample are some 200,000 clones, 85% to 90% of which were seen just once. Of the sample, roughly 6% is held by the ten largest clones.

The sequence derives from an adult in good health. The source was peripheral blood, collected on day 0 of AZD1222 vaccination. This receptor chain uses TRBV18 and TRBJ2-3; 8 junctional bases match TRBD1. The CDR3 corresponds to CASSPLYSDRAADTQYF. The nucleotide sequence reads TGTGCCAGCTCACCGCTATACTCGGACAGGGCGGCAGATACGCAGTATTTT.